The present T cell receptor (beta chain) was sequenced within a study of monozygotic twins with inflammatory bowel disease (dated by TCRdb to about 2019). A note on the overall study: In total, 30 or so monozygotic twin pairs made up the full study: 19 Danish pairs, all IBD-discordant, plus nine German pairs, of which four were IBD-concordant and five were IBD-discordant. Disease-associated traits were sought mainly through comparisons between IBD patients and their genetically identical healthy co-twins within discordant pairs. Each individual had, on average, about 151 000 unique TCRalpha sequences and 181 000 unique TCRbeta sequences available for analysis. Findings and caveats that apply to the study as a whole: TCRbeta repertoire diversity, by inverse Simpson index, was decreased in IBD patients compared with their healthy co-twins. No single strong signal or clonotype linked to IBD turned up in the results, so the idea that one exists was not supported. Distinction between different T cell subtypes could not be achieved in the analysis. Compared with healthy twins, IBD patients had fewer clonotypes in common with other individuals, a difference most pronounced in patients showing signs of disease activity. Because patients were on differing immunosuppressive treatments, the repertoires may have picked up extra background noise and inter-individual variability. Repertoire similarity did not differ between concordant and discordant twins, possibly due to limited statistical power.

The germline V gene supplies CDR1 MGHRA and CDR2 YSYEKL. The CDR3 holds 16 amino acids from the cysteine to the phenylalanine. No DNA sequence was recorded. In the case of this clonotype: Its antigen is unknown.

The library was prepared using 5' RACE. Preparation of each TCR library used approximately 3,700 ng of total RNA. For each sample, cDNA synthesis was carried out in eight separate reactions using SMARTScribe reverse transcriptase. Unique molecular identifiers containing a 6-nucleotide sample barcode were introduced through template switching during cDNA synthesis. TCRalpha and TCRbeta cDNA was amplified by two nested PCRs of 16 and 9 cycles, with bead purification after each PCR. Before amplification, the cDNA was both treated with uracil DNA-glycosylase and purified with the QIAquick PCR purification kit. In the second PCR, Illumina TruSeq-compatible adapters and sample-specific barcodes were added. Library quality and concentration were checked on TapeStation and Qubit, and libraries were pooled at 4.5 to 5.5 ng each. The pooled libraries were sequenced with 2 x 100 bp reads and custom sequencing primers on an Illumina HiSeq2500 single-index Rapid Run. Per the authors' processing: MiGEC version 1.2.6 was used for UMI-based consensus assembly to correct PCR and sequencing errors. MiXCR version 2.1.1 was used for V(D)J alignment, clonotype assembly and CDR3 extraction. To normalise gene usage, clonotype sharing and MAIT/NKT TCR abundance, the analysis used the top 1000, 10 000 and 20 000 clonotypes per sample. Diversity was computed as the inverse Simpson index with the vegan R package after downsampling to 27 000 UMIs. Paired Mann-Whitney U tests on discordant twin pairs were used, with Benjamini-Hochberg multiple-testing correction. With the reads reprocessed by TCRdb, a single entry stands for each CDR3 protein sequence and no DNA is reported. None of the V and J calls come from the authors' own analysis; TCRdb made them. This specimen's table enumerates 150,000 to 200,000 distinct CDR3 sequences. The ten largest clones add up to 2.4% of the sample.

From each donor, a roughly 2.7 ml peripheral blood sample was collected into PAXgene tubes and stored at -80 degrees C. Without any T cell sorting, total RNA was extracted from whole blood using the PAXgene blood miRNA kit on an automated QIAcube. Peripheral blood from monozygotic twin pairs concordant or discordant for inflammatory bowel disease was subjected to deep TCRalpha and TCRbeta repertoire profiling with unique molecular barcoding. Smoking habits were recorded for all twin pairs, and each individual was classified as a current, former or never smoker. The chain is assembled from TRBV4-1 and TRBJ2-2; without DNA, the TCRdb call of TRBD2 cannot be checked. This TCR was sampled from a human donor with ulcerative colitis or Crohn's disease, or a healthy co-twin of an affected twin (not recorded which). Material for sequencing was blood. For the CDR3, the sequence is CASSQEGSGRAGELFF.